Listed here are 31 T cell receptor beta chains from one sample, sequenced in a study of long-term antiretroviral therapy in people with HIV. Assay version v3.0 of immunoSEQ was used, and it was run at survey level. TCRdb keeps only in-frame clones here, not all; method: immunoSEQ multiplex PCR. The sample has approximately 29,000 clones, 78% seen once. The source material was unsorted PBMCs, sampled 1.5 years before starting antiretroviral therapy. These receptors all stem from a man aged 18 to 30 with HIV.

A word on this clone: The junction differs from germline at one of its ends, possibly a read error. The rearrangement joins TRBV7-9 to TRBJ2-5; 10 bases are a match to TRBD2. The CDR3 covers 14 residues. The germline CDR1 and CDR2 sequences are SEHNR and FQNEAQ (reference sequence). The CDR3 bases are TGTGCCAGCAGCATAGCGGGAGGCCTCGAGACCCAGTACTTC. It encodes CASSIAGGLETQYF.

This clone was seen a handful of times. The rearrangement links TRBV19 to TRBJ1-2; 7 nucleotides match TRBD1. V lost 6 bases, J lost 5 bases, and 15 bases stayed unmatched. CDR3 length equals 16 residues. CDR1 is LNHDA, CDR2 SQIVND, per germline (reference sequence). In nucleotides, the CDR3 is TGTGCCAGTAGAAGAAGGAGGGGACAGTCAGAGTATGGCTACACCTTC. This sequence encodes CASRRRRGQSEYGYTF.

This chain links TRBV7-9 with TRBJ2-1; the D gene could be TRBD1 or TRBD2 (5 bases each). The V gene lost 4 bases and the J gene lost 6 bases, with 10 bases spanning the gap. The CDR3 runs to 13 residues. From germline, CDR1 is SEHNR and CDR2 FQNEAQ (reference sequence). CDR3 region: CASSWDVVNEQFF. The CDR3, as DNA: TGTGCCAGCAGCTGGGACGTCGTCAATGAGCAGTTCTTC.

The chain carries TRBV29-1 and TRBJ1-5, with TRBD1 as a possible D gene (5 bases). The germline CDR1 and CDR2 sequences are SQVTM and ANQGSEA. The CDR3 is 13 residues long. Trimming pared 6 bases from V and 4 bases from J, leaving 13 bases between. The CDR3 spells CSVGRGANQPQHF. The CDR3 DNA sequence: TGCAGCGTGGGGCGGGGTGCGAATCAGCCCCAGCATTTT.

This clone is classed as medium-sized. V and J are TRBV5-4 and TRBJ1-2; TRBD1 matches 7 bases. Germline V gives CDR1 SGHNT, CDR2 YYREEE (reference sequence). The CDR3 is 14 amino acids. Losses at the gene ends were 3 bases for V and 7 bases for J; bases not matched to a gene: 9. The CDR3 DNA reads TGTGCCAGCAGCTGGACGCTGACAGGGCCTGGCTACACCTTC. This encodes CASSWTLTGPGYTF.

The chain couples TRBV7-3 to TRBJ2-7; D call uncertain. Trimming removed 5 bases from V and 2 bases from J, with 10 bases in between. The CDR3 has 13 amino acids. Germline CDR1 reads SGHTA; CDR2 reads FQGTGA. CDR3: CASSQGQTYEQYF. The CDR3 bases are TGTGCCAGCAGCCAAGGGCAGACCTACGAGCAGTACTTC.

The chain has TRBV7-9 and TRBJ1-6, with TRBD1 matching 8 bases. J was trimmed by 3 bases and V by 5 bases; bases with no gene match: 12. The CDR3 extends over 18 amino acids. Germline assignment: CDR1 SEHNR and CDR2 FQNEAQ (reference sequence). Written as DNA, the CDR3 is TGTGCCAGCAGCCGTGCAGGGACAGGAAATTTCTATAATTCACCCCTCCACTTT. Amino acids: CASSRAGTGNFYNSPLHF.

This clone was found once. The chain combines TRBV6-1 with TRBJ1-1; TRBD1 aligns across 8 bases. The germline gives CDR1 MNHNS, CDR2 SASEGT. V shed 7 bases, J shed 5 bases, and the junction held 3 bases outside the gene matches. CDR3 size: 12 residues. The CDR3, as DNA: TGTGCCAGCACGAGGGACAGGACTGAAGCTTTCTTT. It codes for CASTRDRTEAFF.

The chain uses TRBV7-8 and TRBJ2-1; D may be TRBD1 or TRBD2 (6 bases each). Germline lookup yields CDR1 SGHVS and CDR2 FQNEAQ. V was trimmed by 5 bases and J by 8 bases, leaving 19 bases between them. The CDR3 loop spans 15 amino acids. The CDR3 nucleotides are TGTGCCAGCAGCCCGGAGGGGGAGGCCGCCCATGAGCAGTTCTTC. Translating it yields CASSPEGEAAHEQFF.

Here the CDR3 reads CATSRDTGRREQFF. In DNA, the CDR3 is TGTGCCACCAGCAGAGATACGGGGCGTAGGGAGCAGTTCTTC. The chain recombines TRBV15 with TRBJ2-1; D possibly matches TRBD1 or TRBD2 (5 bases each). V was shortened by 0 bases and J by 10 bases, with 13 bases between the two germline ends. This CDR3 spans 14 amino acids. The germline V gene encodes CDR1 LNHNV and CDR2 YYDKDF (reference sequence).

This clone was detected only a few times. The genes are TRBV5-5 and TRBJ2-7, with 10 bases that match TRBD1. J lost 2 bases, V lost 3 bases, and 5 bases had no gene match. The CDR3 extends over 15 amino acids. Germline V CDR1 and CDR2: SGHKS, YYEKEE (reference sequence). The CDR3 loop is CASSWSGQGAYEQYF. The DNA for the CDR3 is TGTGCCAGCAGCTGGAGCGGACAGGGGGCCTACGAGCAGTACTTC. The entire variable domain, with the rest obtained from reference TRBV5-5 and TRBJ2-7, is as follows: DAGVTQSPTHLIKTRGQQVTLRCSPISGHKSVSWYQQVLGQGPQFIFQYYEKEERGRGNFPDRFSARQFPNYSSELNVNALLLGDSALYLCASSWSGQGAYEQYFGPGTRLTVT.

The chain joins TRBV5-1 to TRBJ1-1; D call uncertain. The germline V gene encodes CDR1 SGHRS and CDR2 YFSETQ. Trimming removed 5 bases at V and 0 bases at J, with 14 bases between. This CDR3 is 15 amino acids long. The CDR3: CASRPDGMMNTEAFF. The CDR3 nucleotides are TGCGCCAGCAGACCTGACGGTATGATGAACACTGAAGCTTTCTTT.

This chain connects TRBV11-2 to TRBJ2-7, with D perhaps being TRBD1 or TRBD2 (6 bases each). The CDR3 has 16 amino acids. The V and J ends lost 2 bases and 0 bases respectively, with 14 bases between them. From germline, CDR1 is SGHAT and CDR2 FQNNGV. The CDR3, as DNA: TGTGCCAGCAGCTTAATGGGGGGACAAGTCTCCTACGAGCAGTACTTC. Its translation is CASSLMGGQVSYEQYF.

CDR3 DNA: TGTGCCAGCAGTGATGCAGGGAACCAAGAGACCCAGTACTTC. It is translated as CASSDAGNQETQYF. The chain uses TRBV2 and TRBJ2-5; possibly TRBD1 for D (5 bases). The V end lost 3 bases, the J end lost 0 bases, and 8 bases lay between the germline ends. Germline V lookup: CDR1 SNHLY, CDR2 FYNNEI. CDR3 length equals 14 residues.

This chain links TRBV27 with TRBJ2-3; 9 nucleotides line up with TRBD1. Germline CDR1 reads MNHEY; CDR2 reads SMNVEV (reference sequence). The CDR3 is made up of 16 amino acids. V shed 0 bases, J shed 1 base, and the junction held 2 bases outside the gene matches. CDR3 amino acids: CASSLSYRGRTDTQYF. CDR3 nucleotides: TGTGCCAGCAGTTTATCGTACAGGGGGCGCACAGATACGCAGTATTTT.

The V gene is TRBV4-1, the J gene TRBJ1-4; 10 bases line up with TRBD1. The trim removed 3 bases at V and 8 bases at J, leaving 6 bases unmatched. Germline CDR1 MGHRA, CDR2 YSYEKL. CDR3 size: 15 residues. In DNA form, the CDR3 reads TGCGCCAGCAGCCAGGTGACAGGGGGCCAAGAAAAACTGTTTTTT. Protein product: CASSQVTGGQEKLFF.

The chain combines TRBV27 with TRBJ2-2; 11 nucleotides line up with TRBD2. CDR3 length equals 16 residues. V lost 5 bases and J lost 6; bases outside the gene matches: 8. The germline CDR1 and CDR2 sequences are MNHEY and SMNVEV (reference sequence). The CDR3 DNA is TGTGCCAGCAGTCCCTTAACTAGCGGGAGCGCCGGGGAGCTGTTTTTT. This translates into CASSPLTSGSAGELFF.

The chain has TRBV5-6 and TRBJ1-1; D is undetermined. The germline V and J ends were trimmed by 4 bases and 4 bases, with 11 bases remaining between them. There are 13 residues in the CDR3. Germline CDR1 reads SGHDT; CDR2 reads YYEEEE. Written as DNA, the CDR3 is TGTGCCAGCAGCGAGGACCCGGGCACTGAAGCTTTCTTT. Translating gives CASSEDPGTEAFF.

The chain links TRBV6-1 to TRBJ1-5, with 8 bases lining up with TRBD1. The junction had 2 bases not matched to a gene; V was cut back by 3 bases and J by 4 bases. CDR3 size: 14 residues. CDR1 is MNHNS, CDR2 SASEGT, per germline. CDR3 protein: CASSDRQGNQPQHF. As DNA, the CDR3 is TGTGCCAGCAGTGATCGACAGGGGAATCAGCCCCAGCATTTT.

The V and J genes are TRBV2 and TRBJ2-5, with a tentative D call TRBD1 (6 bases). CDR1 and CDR2 (germline): SNHLY, FYNNEI. The V end lost 7 bases, the J end lost 0 bases, and 9 bases lay between the germline ends. The CDR3 spans 13 residues. The DNA for the CDR3 is TGTGCCAGCAACTGGGACAACCAAGAGACCCAGTACTTC. Its translation is CASNWDNQETQYF.

The chain employs TRBV11-2 and TRBJ2-1; D is unclear. From germline, CDR1 is SGHAT and CDR2 FQNNGV. The length of the CDR3 is 12 residues. Trimming stripped 3 bases from V and 5 bases from J, with 5 bases between. For the CDR3, the DNA is TGTGCCAGCAGCTTTAGTGACAATGAGCAGTTCTTC. Translated: CASSFSDNEQFF.

This clone was seen more than once but under ten times. The CDR3 bases are TGCGCCAGCAGTCAATCTGGGGGGCGCGAGCAGTACTTC. It encodes CASSQSGGREQYF. The chain uses TRBV23-1 and TRBJ2-7; D assignment may be TRBD1 or TRBD2 (6 bases each). TRBV23-1 falls under the ORF class, with uncertain function. CDR3 length: 13 residues. V shed 0 bases and J shed 6 bases, with 9 bases lying between them.

This clone was recorded only once. This chain joins TRBV29-1 and TRBJ2-7; 8 bases are shared with TRBD1. The V gene's germline CDR1 is SQVTM and CDR2 ANQGSEA. The CDR3 length is 14 residues. V was pared by 6 bases and J by 0 bases, with 7 bases of the junction left unmatched. CDR3: CSVARDRSSYEQYF. DNA for the CDR3: TGCAGCGTCGCCCGGGACAGGAGCTCCTACGAGCAGTACTTC.

CDR3 sequence reads: CASSPMGHTGNTIYF. In DNA, the CDR3 is TGTGCCAGCAGCCCGATGGGCCACACTGGAAACACCATATATTTT. The J gene is TRBJ1-3, the V gene TRBV11-2; D ambiguous. V lost 5 bases, J lost 2 bases, and 13 bases lay in between. The CDR3 sequence is 15 residues long. Germline-derived CDR1 and CDR2 are SGHAT and FQNNGV.

This clone showed up just once. This chain connects TRBV19 to TRBJ2-7, with D possibly being TRBD1 (5 bases). In germline, CDR1 is LNHDA, CDR2 SQIVND (reference sequence). V dropped 5 bases and J dropped 0 bases, with 11 bases sitting between them. The CDR3 runs to 14 residues. CDR3 nucleotides: TGTGCCAGTAGTCCACAGGTTAGCTCCTACGAGCAGTACTTC. Its protein product is CASSPQVSSYEQYF.

CDR3 loop: CASNEYQETQYF. The CDR3 nucleotides read TGTGCCAGCAATGAGTACCAAGAGACCCAGTACTTC. The chain recombines TRBV6-1 with TRBJ2-5; D gene unclear. Germline-derived CDR1 and CDR2 are MNHNS and SASEGT. V was pared by 7 bases and J by 0 bases, with 6 bases between. CDR3 length equals 12 residues.

V gene TRBV10-2 combines with J gene TRBJ2-3, with TRBD2 as a possible D gene (5 bases). Trimming removed 8 bases from V and 6 bases from J, with 9 bases in between. The CDR3 runs 11 residues. In germline, CDR1 is WSHSY, CDR2 SAAADI. The CDR3 DNA sequence: TGCGCCAGCCGGGATCTTGATACGCAGTATTTT. Amino acid sequence: CASRDLDTQYF.

This sequence joins TRBV19 and TRBJ1-2, with a tentative D call TRBD1 (6 bases). Germline V gene lookup returns CDR1 LNHDA and CDR2 SQIVND (reference sequence). The CDR3 contains 14 residues. Trimming shortened V by 7 bases and J by 2 bases, and 14 bases separated the two germline ends. The CDR3 sequence is CASTPGGPNYGYTF. CDR3 nucleotides: TGTGCCAGTACCCCGGGGGGGCCCAACTATGGCTACACCTTC.

V usage is TRBV19 and J usage is TRBJ1-2, with 7 bases identical to TRBD1. Germline CDR1 reads LNHDA; CDR2 reads SQIVND (reference sequence). V was clipped by 5 bases and J by 12 bases; unmatched bases: 9. This CDR3 is 12 amino acids long. Here the CDR3 DNA reads TGTGCCAGTAGTTCCCGGACAGGACGGGACACCTTC. Protein product: CASSSRTGRDTF.

The rearrangement joins TRBV19 to TRBJ1-1, with TRBD1 as a possible D gene (5 bases). Trimming removed 6 bases from V and 5 bases from J, with 13 bases in between. This CDR3 has 13 residues. CDR1 is LNHDA, CDR2 SQIVND, per germline (reference sequence). CDR3: CASSGQKGTEAFF. In nucleotides, the CDR3 is TGTGCCAGTAGCGGTCAAAAGGGGACTGAAGCTTTCTTT. The full variable domain, its missing parts supplied by reference TRBV19 and TRBJ1-1, is DGGITQSPKYLFRKEGQNVTLSCEQNLNHDAMYWYRQDPGQGLRLIYYSQIVNDFQKGDIAEGYSVSREKKESFPLTVTSAQKNPTAFYLCASSGQKGTEAFFGQGTRLTVV.

The genes are TRBV5-1 and TRBJ2-1; 8 nucleotides align to TRBD1. V lost 3 bases and J lost 2; bases outside the gene matches: 16. Germline V lookup: CDR1 SGHRS, CDR2 YFSETQ. CDR3 length equals 19 residues. For the CDR3, the DNA is TGCGCCAGCAGCTCGCCTTACGACCAGGGGGCGACCCCCTACAATGAGCAGTTCTTC. This codes for CASSSPYDQGATPYNEQFF.